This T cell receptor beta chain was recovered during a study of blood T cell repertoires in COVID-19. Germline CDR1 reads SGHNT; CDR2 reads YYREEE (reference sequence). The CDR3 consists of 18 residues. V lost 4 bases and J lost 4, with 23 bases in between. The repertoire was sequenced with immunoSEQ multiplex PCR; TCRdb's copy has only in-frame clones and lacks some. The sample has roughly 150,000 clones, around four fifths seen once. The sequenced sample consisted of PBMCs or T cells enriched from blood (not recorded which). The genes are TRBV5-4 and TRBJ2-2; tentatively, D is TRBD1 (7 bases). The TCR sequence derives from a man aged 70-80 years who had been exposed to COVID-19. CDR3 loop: CASSPYQAQGGFTGELFF. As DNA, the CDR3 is TGTGCCAGCAGCCCGTACCAGGCGCAGGGGGGTTTCACCGGGGAGCTGTTTTTT.